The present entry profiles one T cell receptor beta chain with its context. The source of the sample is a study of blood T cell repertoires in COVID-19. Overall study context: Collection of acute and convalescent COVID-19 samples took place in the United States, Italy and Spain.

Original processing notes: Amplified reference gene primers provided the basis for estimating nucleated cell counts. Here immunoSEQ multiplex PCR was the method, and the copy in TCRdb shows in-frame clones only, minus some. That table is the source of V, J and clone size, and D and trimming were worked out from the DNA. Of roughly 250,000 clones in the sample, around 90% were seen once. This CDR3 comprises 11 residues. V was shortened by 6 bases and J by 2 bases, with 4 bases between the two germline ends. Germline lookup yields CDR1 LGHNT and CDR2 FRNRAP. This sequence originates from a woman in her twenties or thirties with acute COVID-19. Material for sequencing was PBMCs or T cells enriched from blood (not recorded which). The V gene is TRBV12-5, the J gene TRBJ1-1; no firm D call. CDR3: CASGTNTEAFF. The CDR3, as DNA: TGTGCTAGTGGGACAAACACTGAAGCTTTCTTT.